This TCR beta chain was found in a study of T-cell reconstitution after alpha-beta-depleted transplantation in children. Study findings and constraints: About two months after transplant, alpha-beta T cells reportedly came from several hundred expanded graft clones.

This clonotype has only a few counts. Its specificity is not known. The CDR3 is 13 residues long. V was pared by 2 bases and J by 6 bases, with 10 bases between. It was with unique molecular identifiers that the TCRbeta library was prepared. MiXCR, applied by TCRdb to the PCR reads, yields one record per CDR3 protein. The repertoire includes fewer than 700,000 distinct CDR3 sequences, 10% to 15% of them detected once, and about 2.2% sits in the top ten. The sequence was collected from a male patient younger than 18 who had a stem cell transplant for acute myeloid leukemia, so the T cells may come from the graft donor. The chain links TRBV12-3 or TRBV12-4 to TRBJ1-1; no firm D call. The source was PBMCs, mostly from graft donor cells, collected 360 days after TCRalphabeta/CD19-depleted stem cell transplant. The CDR3 loop reads CASSLRGPPEAFF. DNA of the CDR3: TGTGCCAGCAGTTTAAGAGGGCCCCCTGAAGCTTTCTTT.